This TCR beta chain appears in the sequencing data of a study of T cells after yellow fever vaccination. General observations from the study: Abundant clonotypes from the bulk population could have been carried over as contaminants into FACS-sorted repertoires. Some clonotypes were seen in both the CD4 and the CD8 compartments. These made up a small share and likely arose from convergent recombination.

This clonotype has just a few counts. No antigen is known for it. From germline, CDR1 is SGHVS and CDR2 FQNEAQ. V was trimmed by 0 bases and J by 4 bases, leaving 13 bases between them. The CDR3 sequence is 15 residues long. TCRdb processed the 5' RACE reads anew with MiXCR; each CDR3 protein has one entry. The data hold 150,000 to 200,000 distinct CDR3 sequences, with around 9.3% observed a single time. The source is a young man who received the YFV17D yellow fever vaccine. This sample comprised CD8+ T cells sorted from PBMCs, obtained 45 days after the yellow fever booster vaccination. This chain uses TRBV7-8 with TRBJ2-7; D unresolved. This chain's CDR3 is CASSLAAPGGYEQYF. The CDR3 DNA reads TGTGCCAGCAGCTTAGCTGCCCCGGGTGGGTACGAGCAGTACTTC.